This TCR beta chain was recorded in a study of T cell responses to AZD1222 COVID-19 vaccine. Repertoires were generated with immunoSEQ multiplex PCR, while TCRdb's copy carries only in-frame clones and drops some. The profile shows 67,000 or so clones, around 83% of them singletons. Per germline, CDR1 SEHNR and CDR2 FQNEAQ (reference sequence). The CDR3 totals 17 residues. The J segment lost 1 base and the V segment lost 2 bases, leaving 5 bases of the junction unmatched. The origin of this receptor is an adult in good health. Sample: peripheral blood, taken on day 0 of AZD1222 vaccination. V and J are TRBV7-9 and TRBJ2-3; 11 bases agree with TRBD2. CDR3 sequence: CASSLQTSGIRTDTQYF. The CDR3 coding sequence is TGTGCCAGCAGCTTACAGACTAGCGGGATACGCACAGATACGCAGTATTTT.